These 26 T cell receptor beta chains share one sample of origin, sequenced in a study of memory B cells and T cells in multiple sclerosis. What these receptors recognize is not known. The table came from immunoSEQ multiplex PCR; TCRdb's copy has only in-frame clones and leaves some out. The sample includes 30,000 or so clones, about 84% of them seen just once. CFSE-dim autoproliferating and CFSE-high non-proliferating T cells from unstimulated culture were sequenced separately. Cultures began with 45 million to 60 million CFSE-labeled PBMCs, unstimulated for roughly 7 days, with replicate wells pooled. Sequencing input: PBMCs from blood kept in culture. The receptors come from a human donor with multiple sclerosis.

J is TRBJ2-7 and V is TRBV4-1; 7 bases line up with TRBD1. The length of the CDR3 is 14 residues. Germline values: CDR1 MGHRA, CDR2 YSYEKL. The V gene end was trimmed by 4 bases and the J gene end by 2 bases; junction bases not matched to a gene: 5. CDR3 bases: TGCGCCAGCAGCCCCCGGGACAGTCCCTACGAGCAGTACTTC. This gives the protein CASSPRDSPYEQYF.

In DNA, the CDR3 is TGTGCCAGCAGTTACCGGACAGCCAACACTGAAGCTTTCTTT. Translation: CASSYRTANTEAFF. This chain uses TRBV5-5 with TRBJ1-1, with D maybe TRBD1 (6 bases). Looked up from germline, CDR1 is SGHKS and CDR2 is YYEKEE (reference sequence). Trimming cost V 5 bases and J 2 bases, with 13 bases left between them. The length of the CDR3 is 14 residues.

The chain employs TRBV19 and TRBJ1-5, with D possibly being TRBD1 (5 bases). This CDR3 spans 15 amino acids. The V gene's germline CDR1 is LNHDA and CDR2 SQIVND (reference sequence). Trimming removed 5 bases from V and 7 bases from J, with 18 bases in between. The CDR3 reads CASSSTGSRSQPQHF. The CDR3 DNA reads as TGTGCCAGTAGTTCCACAGGATCCAGGAGCCAGCCCCAGCATTTT. Full variable domain (outside the CDR3, taken from reference TRBV19 and TRBJ1-5): DGGITQSPKYLFRKEGQNVTLSCEQNLNHDAMYWYRQDPGQGLRLIYYSQIVNDFQKGDIAEGYSVSREKKESFPLTVTSAQKNPTAFYLCASSSTGSRSQPQHFGDGTRLSIL.

The chain has TRBV5-3 and TRBJ1-2; D unclear. TRBV5-3 belongs to the ORF category, with a function that is uncertain. V was shortened by 0 bases and J by 8 bases, with 5 bases between the two germline ends. The CDR3 length is 11 residues. DNA of the CDR3: TGTGCCAGAAGCTTGGGGGAGGGCTACACCTTC. Residues: CARSLGEGYTF.

The J gene is TRBJ2-4, the V gene TRBV28; TRBD2 might be the D (6 bases). The germline V gene has CDR1 MDHEN and CDR2 SYDVKM. The CDR3 length is 13 residues. V was shortened by 6 bases and J by 8 bases, with 14 bases between the two germline ends. CDR3 protein: CASRLVGEDIQYF. DNA for the CDR3: TGTGCCAGCAGACTGGTGGGGGAGGACATTCAGTACTTC.

V is TRBV28 and J is TRBJ2-1, with 12 nucleotides matching TRBD2. Trimming cost V 2 bases and J 7 bases; bases outside gene matches: 3. This CDR3 is built from 15 residues. Germline V gene data show CDR1 as MDHEN and CDR2 as SYDVKM. CDR3 in DNA: TGTGCCAGCAGTTTACACCTAGCGGGAGGGAATGAGCAGTTCTTC. It translates to CASSLHLAGGNEQFF.

The chain uses TRBV10-2 and TRBJ2-1; 13 bases fit TRBD2. The germline CDR1 and CDR2 sequences are WSHSY and SAAADI. The ends lost 7 bases at V and 7 bases at J; junction bases unmatched: 13. This CDR3 has 17 amino acids. In DNA, the CDR3 is TGCGCCAGCACCGGGACTAGCGGGATAGGGTTGGAAAATGAGCAGTTCTTC. Its protein product is CASTGTSGIGLENEQFF.

The DNA for the CDR3 is TGTGCCAGCAGCTTGCTCGCGGGGGGAAATCAGCCCCAGCATTTT. Encoded protein: CASSLLAGGNQPQHF. V and J are TRBV5-6 and TRBJ1-5, with D perhaps TRBD1 (5 bases). The CDR3 runs 15 residues. The V and J ends lost 1 base and 4 bases respectively, with 12 bases between them. Germline values: CDR1 SGHDT, CDR2 YYEEEE.

The chain couples TRBV7-9 to TRBJ1-4; TRBD1 matches at 8 bases. Germline V gives CDR1 SEHNR, CDR2 FQNEAQ (reference sequence). Germline trimming cut 5 bases from V and 7 bases from J; bases unmatched to any gene: 15. This CDR3 has 17 residues. This CDR3 is CASSPGLDRGFREKLFF. DNA for the CDR3: TGTGCCAGCAGCCCCGGACTCGACAGGGGCTTTCGTGAAAAACTGTTTTTT. Drawing the rest from reference TRBV7-9 and TRBJ1-4, the complete variable domain is DTGVSQNPRHKITKRGQNVTFRCDPISEHNRLYWYRQTLGQGPEFLTYFQNEAQLEKSRLLSDRFSAERPKGSFSTLEIQRTEQGDSAMYLCASSPGLDRGFREKLFFGSGTQLSVL.

The chain uses TRBV11-3 and TRBJ2-1; D uncertain. The CDR3 spans 13 residues. V dropped 2 bases and J dropped 6 bases, with 8 bases sitting between them. The V gene's germline CDR1 is SGHNT and CDR2 YENEEA. CDR3 in amino acids: CASSLSDGNEQFF. CDR3 DNA sequence: TGTGCCAGCAGCTTAAGCGATGGCAATGAGCAGTTCTTC.

The chain recombines TRBV30 with TRBJ1-3; D might be TRBD1 (6 bases). The CDR3 has 13 amino acids. Germline CDR1 and CDR2: GTSNPN and SVGIG (reference sequence). V was pared by 4 bases and J by 2 bases, with 9 bases between. The CDR3 DNA follows: TGTGCCTGGAAGGGGGGTACTGGAAACACCATATATTTT. This gives the protein CAWKGGTGNTIYF.

The rearrangement links TRBV19 to TRBJ2-4; TRBD2 matches at 14 bases. This CDR3 is 15 amino acids long. V trimming: 6 bases; J trimming: 4 bases; junction bases outside the gene matches: 2. CDR1 is LNHDA, CDR2 SQIVND, per germline (reference sequence). CDR3 region: CASRRLAGGKNIQYF. For the CDR3, the DNA is TGTGCCAGTAGGAGACTAGCGGGAGGGAAAAACATTCAGTACTTC. The whole variable domain, filled in from reference TRBV19 and TRBJ2-4, reads DGGITQSPKYLFRKEGQNVTLSCEQNLNHDAMYWYRQDPGQGLRLIYYSQIVNDFQKGDIAEGYSVSREKKESFPLTVTSAQKNPTAFYLCASRRLAGGKNIQYFGAGTRLSVL.

The rearrangement links TRBV5-1 to TRBJ2-5, with no clear D. The CDR3 loop spans 14 amino acids. The ends were cut back, 3 bases at V and 4 bases at J, with 13 bases in the middle. CDR1 is SGHRS and CDR2 is YFSETQ in the germline V gene. CDR3 bases: TGCGCCAGCAGCTCGGTTGGGGTTGGAGAGACCCAGTACTTC. Its translation: CASSSVGVGETQYF.

The chain combines TRBV7-3 with TRBJ2-1; 7 positions match TRBD2. The CDR3 loop spans 15 amino acids. Looked up from germline, CDR1 is SGHTA and CDR2 is FQGTGA. The trim removed 5 bases at V and 4 bases at J, leaving 8 bases unmatched. CDR3 loop: CASSVLRGSYNEQFF. In DNA form, the CDR3 reads TGTGCCAGCAGCGTGTTGCGGGGGAGTTACAATGAGCAGTTCTTC.

This clone has only one observation. The chain employs TRBV7-9 and TRBJ2-3, with D maybe TRBD2 (5 bases). Trimming took 5 bases from V and 3 from J, leaving 15 bases between them. The CDR3 has 15 residues. Germline CDR1 is SEHNR and CDR2 is FQNEAQ (reference sequence). CDR3 sequence: CASSPGLGWTDTQYF. The CDR3 region has the DNA TGTGCCAGCAGCCCCGGACTGGGTTGGACAGATACGCAGTATTTT.

The sample holds a few counts of this clone. The DNA of the CDR3 is TGTGCCAGCAGACGGGACAGGGGACCAAGGGAGCAGTTCTTC. Encoded protein: CASRRDRGPREQFF. The chain recombines TRBV2 with TRBJ2-1; 10 nucleotides agree with TRBD1. Germline assignment: CDR1 SNHLY and CDR2 FYNNEI. Trimming at V came to 6 bases and at J to 10 bases, leaving 9 bases not matched to a gene. CDR3 length equals 14 residues.

The chain carries TRBV19 and TRBJ2-5; D is perhaps TRBD1 (5 bases). V lost 6 bases and J lost 5, with 16 bases in between. This CDR3 is 14 amino acids long. The germline CDR1 and CDR2 sequences are LNHDA and SQIVND (reference sequence). The chain's CDR3 is CASRVREQEETQYF. The CDR3 region has the DNA TGTGCCAGTAGGGTCAGAGAACAGGAGGAGACCCAGTACTTC.

The J gene is TRBJ1-4, the V gene TRBV28, with no clear D. CDR1 and CDR2 (germline): MDHEN, SYDVKM. V lost 2 bases and J 8 bases, leaving 15 bases between the germline ends. The CDR3 spans 15 residues. The CDR3 region is CASSLGGLVREKLFF. CDR3 in DNA: TGTGCCAGCAGTTTAGGAGGGTTGGTTCGAGAAAAACTGTTTTTT.

The J gene is TRBJ2-7, the V gene TRBV7-3; TRBD1 matches 8 bases. The CDR3 is made up of 15 amino acids. Germline lookup yields CDR1 SGHTA and CDR2 FQGTGA. The J segment lost 0 bases and the V segment lost 5 bases, leaving 6 bases of the junction unmatched. The CDR3 loop reads CASSDDRGSSYEQYF. The CDR3, as DNA: TGTGCCAGCAGCGACGACAGGGGCTCCTCCTACGAGCAGTACTTC.

J is TRBJ2-5 and V is TRBV6-1, with D possibly TRBD1 on 5 matching bases. Germline assignment: CDR1 MNHNS and CDR2 SASEGT. The CDR3 consists of 13 residues. V was clipped by 2 bases and J by 5 bases, with 9 bases between them. In DNA, the CDR3 is TGTGCCAGCAGTGAACAGGGATGGGAGACCCAGTACTTC. Translated, it gives CASSEQGWETQYF.

The rearrangement joins TRBV11-2 to TRBJ1-2; D might be TRBD1 (6 bases). Trimming took 1 base from V and 8 from J, leaving 20 bases between them. From germline, CDR1 is SGHAT and CDR2 FQNNGV. This CDR3 comprises 16 residues. This chain's CDR3 is CASSLAWRVDSSGYTF. The CDR3 DNA is TGTGCCAGCAGCTTAGCTTGGAGGGTGGACAGTTCAGGCTACACCTTC.

The V and J genes are TRBV7-2 and TRBJ1-2; TRBD1 aligns across 9 bases. Germline trimming cut 5 bases from V and 8 bases from J; bases unmatched to any gene: 9. This CDR3 has 14 amino acids. Germline lookup yields CDR1 SGHTA and CDR2 FQGNSA. The CDR3 region is CASSAGQGRRGYTF. Here the CDR3 DNA reads TGTGCCAGCAGCGCGGGACAGGGTCGTCGCGGCTACACCTTC. The whole variable domain, filled in from reference TRBV7-2 and TRBJ1-2, reads GAGVSQSPSNKVTEKGKDVELRCDPISGHTALYWYRQSLGQGLEFLIYFQGNSAPDKSGLPSDRFSAERTGGSVSTLTIQRTQQEDSAVYLCASSAGQGRRGYTFGSGTRLTVV.

In this sample, this clone turned up once. This chain uses TRBV4-1 with TRBJ2-5; D is tentatively TRBD1 or TRBD2 (5 bases each). The CDR3 runs 13 residues. Trimming stripped 1 base from V and 5 bases from J, with 8 bases between. Germline V gives CDR1 MGHRA, CDR2 YSYEKL. The CDR3 sequence: CASSQVRDETQYF. The CDR3 DNA sequence: TGCGCCAGCAGCCAAGTCAGGGACGAGACCCAGTACTTC.

The chain employs TRBV5-6 and TRBJ2-7, with a tentative D call TRBD1 (5 bases). This CDR3 contains 14 residues. Per germline, CDR1 SGHDT and CDR2 YYEEEE. V was cut by 2 bases and J by 0 bases, with 9 bases left in between. The CDR3 DNA is TGTGCCAGCAGCTTTATTCAGGGCTCCTACGAGCAGTACTTC. As protein: CASSFIQGSYEQYF.

V and J are TRBV28 and TRBJ2-1; 12 nucleotides match TRBD2. V was clipped by 3 bases and J by 5 bases; unmatched bases: 20. Germline V gene data show CDR1 as MDHEN and CDR2 as SYDVKM. The CDR3 extends over 21 amino acids. CDR3 nucleotides: TGTGCCAGCAGTTTCGGTTCTTTAACCTGGACTAGCGGGATGCGACACAATGAGCAGTTCTTC. Its translation: CASSFGSLTWTSGMRHNEQFF. The full variable domain, with the rest looked up from reference TRBV28 and TRBJ2-1, is DVKVTQSSRYLVKRTGEKVFLECVQDMDHENMFWYRQDPGLGLRLIYFSYDVKMKEKGDIPEGYSVSREKKERFSLILESASTNQTSMYLCASSFGSLTWTSGMRHNEQFFGPGTRLTVL.

The chain joins TRBV10-1 to TRBJ2-7; 9 bases map to TRBD2. This CDR3 comprises 17 residues. The V gene's germline CDR1 is WNHNN and CDR2 SYGVQD (reference sequence). The junction had 14 bases not matched to a gene; V was cut back by 6 bases and J by 2 bases. Written as DNA, the CDR3 is TGCGCCAGCAGCCATGACCTCGGGGCGGGAGGGCCCTACGAGCAGTACTTC. Translated: CASSHDLGAGGPYEQYF.